The 10 T cell receptor beta chains below all came from one sample that was sequenced in a study of Graves' ophthalmopathy and Graves' hyperthyroidism (dated by TCRdb to 2016 to 2019). The instrument given in TCRdb is Illumina HiSeq 2000. For repertoire sequencing, the TCR beta CDR3 regions were amplified from RNA transcripts. The first round of RT-PCR was done with HTBI primers and the Qiagen OneStep RT-PCR kit, and was followed by a second round of multiplex PCR, then size selection and purification. TCRdb trimmed public reads at Q25 via fastp, called clones via MiXCR and kept in-frame beta chains. Each CDR3 protein gets just one entry, which takes the most common genes and DNA from the rows behind it. The sample table lists around 40,000 distinct CDR3 sequences, 52% of them with a count of one. Clones ranked in the top ten supply roughly 18% of the sample. The sequenced sample was peripheral blood. The receptors stem from an adult man with Graves' ophthalmopathy.

Details on this clonotype: One junction end does not reproduce the germline sequence, and a read error may be involved. The genes are TRBV14 and TRBJ2-6; D not resolved. CDR1 is SGHDN, CDR2 FVKESK, per germline. The CDR3 runs 14 residues. DNA of the CDR3: TGTACCAGCAGCCACAACTCAGGGGCCAACGTCCTGACTTTC. Amino acids: CTSSHNSGANVLTF.

The CDR3 DNA follows: TGTGCCAGTAGGACTAGCGGGAGGGCATTGAATGAGCAGTTCTTC. As protein: CASRTSGRALNEQFF. The chain combines TRBV19 with TRBJ2-1; the match to TRBD2 covers 14 bases. This CDR3 is built from 15 residues. V was clipped by 6 bases and J by 7 bases; unmatched bases: 5. In germline, CDR1 is LNHDA, CDR2 SQIVND (reference sequence).

The table lists this clonotype with many counts. The CDR3 is CASNPQGTEYSPLHF. DNA of the CDR3: TGTGCCAGCAACCCTCAGGGGACAGAGTATTCACCCCTCCACTTT. The chain combines TRBV6-1 with TRBJ1-6, with 7 bases aligning to TRBD1. The CDR3 loop spans 15 amino acids. Germline V lookup: CDR1 MNHNS, CDR2 SASEGT. Trimming took 7 bases from V and 8 from J; bases not matched to a gene: 11.

To note about this clonotype: Compared with germline, one end of the junction differs, possibly owing to a read error. The rearrangement joins TRBV7-7 to TRBJ2-5; 8 positions match TRBD2. CDR1 is SSHAT, CDR2 FNYEAQ, per germline (reference sequence). The CDR3 consists of 14 residues. The CDR3 DNA reads TGTGCTAGCAGCTCTTTAGCGGGGTCAGGGACCCAGTACTTC. It codes for CASSSLAGSGTQYF.

The chain links TRBV24-1 to TRBJ2-5; TRBD2 aligns across 7 bases. Germline V lookup: CDR1 KGHDR, CDR2 SFDVKD. V trimming: 1 base; J trimming: 5 bases; junction bases outside the gene matches: 6. CDR3 size: 15 residues. This chain's CDR3 is CATSDLGGGVETQYF. The CDR3 DNA reads as TGTGCCACCAGTGATTTAGGCGGGGGAGTGGAGACCCAGTACTTC.

This clonotype was recorded at least ten times. V usage is TRBV6-4 and J usage is TRBJ2-1; 11 bases are shared with TRBD2. Germline assignment: CDR1 MRHNA and CDR2 SNTAGT. CDR3 size: 16 residues. The V segment lost 5 bases and the J segment 8 bases; nucleotides outside the gene matches: 11. The CDR3 DNA sequence: TGTGCCAGCAGTCCTTCTAGCGGGGGGCCCCGGGATGAGCAGTTCTTC. This translates into CASSPSSGGPRDEQFF.

This clonotype appeared a single time. The J gene is TRBJ1-6, the V gene TRBV15; unclear D gene. The CDR3 length is 14 residues. The V end lost 2 bases, the J end lost 7 bases, and 9 bases lay between the germline ends. Per germline, CDR1 LNHNV and CDR2 YYDKDF (reference sequence). The CDR3 region has the DNA TGTGCCACCAGCAGACAGATCCAGAATTCACCCCTCCACTTT. This gives the protein CATSRQIQNSPLHF.

For this clonotype: A read error may explain this, as a much larger clone is one base away. V and J are TRBV3-1 and TRBJ1-1; D ambiguous. Germline lookup yields CDR1 LGHDT and CDR2 YNNKEL (reference sequence). V was shortened by 0 bases and J by 10 bases, with 12 bases between the two germline ends. The CDR3 is 13 residues long. In DNA form, the CDR3 reads TGTGCCAGCAGCCAAGAGGGCAGGTCAGGAGCTTTCTTT. Residues: CASSQEGRSGAFF.

The chain is built from TRBV18 and TRBJ1-1; maybe TRBD1 (6 bases). The CDR3 consists of 15 residues. Per the germline V gene, CDR1 is KGHSH and CDR2 is LQKENI. Trimming took off 3 bases at V and 1 base at J, with 12 bases between the two ends. As DNA, the CDR3 is TGTGCCAGCTCACCCTCGGACAGACCGAACACTGAAGCTTTCTTT. Its protein product is CASSPSDRPNTEAFF.

The chain joins TRBV7-9 to TRBJ2-6; 7 nucleotides match TRBD1. The length of the CDR3 is 17 residues. Germline V gives CDR1 SEHNR, CDR2 FQNEAQ (reference sequence). The V and J ends lost 2 bases and 2 bases, in that order; junction bases with no gene match: 6. Here the CDR3 DNA reads TGTGCCAGCAGCTTATTAGGGGGCGGAGCTGGGGCCAACGTCCTGACTTTC. Translation: CASSLLGGGAGANVLTF.